The entry below gives a single T cell receptor beta chain sequence along with its context. Its antigen is undetermined. The data belong to a study of cytomegalovirus exposure and HLA in healthy donors. Study-level information: An early data release held tens of millions of unique TCRs from HLA-typed donors.

Trimming shortened V by 4 bases and J by 7 bases, and 19 bases separated the two germline ends. The CDR3 is 15 residues long. CDR1 and CDR2 from the germline V gene are SQVTM and ANQGSEA. Study-wide points: Likely technical artifact: a cluster of highly shared sequence variants. Excluded were some V segments that proved indistinguishable, including TRBV6-2 and TRBV6-3.

With 60 Vbeta and 13 Jbeta primers, the PCR was carried out. Method: immunoSEQ multiplex PCR; TCRdb's copy keeps in-frame clones and lacks some. Of 120,000 or so clones in the sample, 80% were seen once. The TCR originated in a man younger than 40 in good health and CMV-seronegative. The V call is TRBV29-1, the J call TRBJ1-4; tentatively, D is TRBD1 (6 bases). The sample comprised PBMCs. The CDR3 loop is CSVGRTGGAGEKLFF. Written as DNA, the CDR3 is TGCAGCGTTGGACGTACCGGGGGGGCCGGTGAAAAACTGTTTTTT.